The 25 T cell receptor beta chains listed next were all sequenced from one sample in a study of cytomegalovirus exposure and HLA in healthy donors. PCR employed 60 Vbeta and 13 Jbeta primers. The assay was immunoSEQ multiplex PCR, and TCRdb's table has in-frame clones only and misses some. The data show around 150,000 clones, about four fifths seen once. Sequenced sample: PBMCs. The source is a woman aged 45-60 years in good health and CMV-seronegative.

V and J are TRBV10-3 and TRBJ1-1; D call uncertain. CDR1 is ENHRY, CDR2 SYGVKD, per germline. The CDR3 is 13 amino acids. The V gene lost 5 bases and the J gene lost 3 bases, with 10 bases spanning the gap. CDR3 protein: CAISLGEDTEAFF. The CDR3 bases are TGTGCCATCAGTTTAGGAGAGGACACTGAAGCTTTCTTT.

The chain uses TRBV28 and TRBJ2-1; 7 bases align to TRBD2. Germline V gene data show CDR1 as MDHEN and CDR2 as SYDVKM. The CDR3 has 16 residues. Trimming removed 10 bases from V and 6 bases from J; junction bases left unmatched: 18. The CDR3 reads CATRSGAGSFTNEQFF. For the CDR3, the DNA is TGTGCCACCAGATCCGGAGCGGGGAGTTTTACCAATGAGCAGTTCTTC.

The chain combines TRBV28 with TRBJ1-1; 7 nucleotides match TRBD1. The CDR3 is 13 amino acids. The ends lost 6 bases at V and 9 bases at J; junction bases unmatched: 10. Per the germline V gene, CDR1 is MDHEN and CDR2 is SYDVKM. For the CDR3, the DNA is TGTGCCAGCAGCCAAAATGACAGGGATCAAGCTTTCTTT. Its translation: CASSQNDRDQAFF.

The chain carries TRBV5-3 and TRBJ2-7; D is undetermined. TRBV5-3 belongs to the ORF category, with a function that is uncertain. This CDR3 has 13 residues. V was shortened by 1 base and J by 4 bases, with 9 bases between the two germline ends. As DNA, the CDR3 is TGTGCCAGAAGCTTGTATGCGGAGTACGAGCAGTACTTC. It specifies CARSLYAEYEQYF.

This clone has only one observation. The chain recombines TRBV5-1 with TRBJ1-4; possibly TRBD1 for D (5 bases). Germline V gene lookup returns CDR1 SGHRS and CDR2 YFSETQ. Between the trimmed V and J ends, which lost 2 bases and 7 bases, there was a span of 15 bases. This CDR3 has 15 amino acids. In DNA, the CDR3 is TGCGCCAGCAGCTTAGGCTCAAGCGGGGGTGAAAAACTGTTTTTT. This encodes CASSLGSSGGEKLFF.

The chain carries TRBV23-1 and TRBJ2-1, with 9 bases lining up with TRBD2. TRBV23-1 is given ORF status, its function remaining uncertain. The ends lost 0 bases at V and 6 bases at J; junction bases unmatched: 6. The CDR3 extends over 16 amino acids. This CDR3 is CASSQSSSGGLNEQFF. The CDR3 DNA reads TGCGCCAGCAGTCAATCGAGTAGCGGGGGCCTCAATGAGCAGTTCTTC.

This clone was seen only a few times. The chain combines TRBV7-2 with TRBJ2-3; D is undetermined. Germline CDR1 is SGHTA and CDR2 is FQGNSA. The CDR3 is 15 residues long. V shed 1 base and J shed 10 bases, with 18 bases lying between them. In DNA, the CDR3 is TGTGCCAGCAGCTTAGGGTACTCCACTAAGCCTCCGCAGTATTTT. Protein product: CASSLGYSTKPPQYF.

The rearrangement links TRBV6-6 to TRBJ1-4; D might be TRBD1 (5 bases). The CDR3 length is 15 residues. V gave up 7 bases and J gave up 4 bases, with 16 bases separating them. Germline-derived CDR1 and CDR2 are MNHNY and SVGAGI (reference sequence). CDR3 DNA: TGTGCCAGCATCTCGGAAAGGACAATTAATGAAAAACTGTTTTTT. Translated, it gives CASISERTINEKLFF.

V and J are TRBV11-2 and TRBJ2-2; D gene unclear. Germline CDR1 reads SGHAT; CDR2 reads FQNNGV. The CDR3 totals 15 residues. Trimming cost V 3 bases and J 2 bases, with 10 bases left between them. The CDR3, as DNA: TGTGCCAGCAGCTTCGAGGCTTCTAACACCGGGGAGCTGTTTTTT. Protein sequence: CASSFEASNTGELFF.

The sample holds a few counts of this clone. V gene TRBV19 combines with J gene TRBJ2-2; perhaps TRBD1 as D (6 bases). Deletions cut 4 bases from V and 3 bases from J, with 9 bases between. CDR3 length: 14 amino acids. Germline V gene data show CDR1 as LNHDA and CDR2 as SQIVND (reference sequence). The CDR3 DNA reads TGTGCCAGTAGTACGGACAGAGACACCGGGGAGCTGTTTTTT. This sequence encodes CASSTDRDTGELFF.

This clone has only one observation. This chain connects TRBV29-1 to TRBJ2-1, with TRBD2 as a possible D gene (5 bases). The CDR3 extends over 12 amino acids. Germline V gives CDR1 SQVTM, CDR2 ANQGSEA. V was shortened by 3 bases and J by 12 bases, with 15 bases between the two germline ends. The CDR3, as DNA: TGCAGCGTTGAGAACTTTGAGCGGCTGCAGTTCTTC. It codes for CSVENFERLQFF.

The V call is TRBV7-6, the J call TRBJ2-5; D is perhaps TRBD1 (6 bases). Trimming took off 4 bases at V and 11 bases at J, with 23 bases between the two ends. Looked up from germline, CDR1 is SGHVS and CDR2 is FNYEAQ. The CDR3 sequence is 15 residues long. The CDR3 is CASSSPTGSFGEQYF. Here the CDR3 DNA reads TGTGCCAGCAGCTCCCCGACAGGATCTTTCGGGGAGCAGTACTTC.

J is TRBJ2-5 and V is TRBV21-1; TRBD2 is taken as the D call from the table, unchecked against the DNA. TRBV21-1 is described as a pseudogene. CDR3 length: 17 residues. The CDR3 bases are TGTGCCAGCAGCAGCCCAAGTCGCGGGGAGTACCAAGAGACCCAGTACTTC. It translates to CASSSPSRGEYQETQYF.

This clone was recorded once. CDR3 loop: CASSLGVSVDTQYF. The CDR3 coding sequence is TGTGCCAGCAGCTTGGGAGTTTCGGTAGATACGCAGTATTTT. The gene calls are TRBV5-6 and TRBJ2-3; D not resolved. The V and J ends lost 0 bases and 5 bases respectively, with 10 bases between them. The V gene's germline CDR1 is SGHDT and CDR2 YYEEEE. This CDR3 spans 14 amino acids.

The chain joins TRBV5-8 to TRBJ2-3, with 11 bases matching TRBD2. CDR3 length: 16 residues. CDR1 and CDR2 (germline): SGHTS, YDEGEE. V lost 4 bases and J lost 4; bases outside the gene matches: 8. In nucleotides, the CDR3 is TGTGCCAGCAGCCCGCTAGCGGGGGGAGTTTCAGATACGCAGTATTTT. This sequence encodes CASSPLAGGVSDTQYF. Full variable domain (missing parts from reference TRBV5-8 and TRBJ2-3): EAGVTQSPTHLIKTRGQQATLRCSPISGHTSVYWYQQALGLGLQFLLWYDEGEERNRGNFPPRFSGRQFPNYSSELNVNALELEDSALYLCASSPLAGGVSDTQYFGPGTRLTVL.

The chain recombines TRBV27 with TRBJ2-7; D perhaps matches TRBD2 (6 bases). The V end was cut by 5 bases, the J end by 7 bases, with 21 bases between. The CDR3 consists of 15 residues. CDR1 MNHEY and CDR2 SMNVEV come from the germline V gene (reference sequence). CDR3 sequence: CASSLSGTLGGEQYF. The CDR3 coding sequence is TGTGCCAGCAGTCTCTCCGGGACTCTGGGAGGAGAGCAGTACTTC.

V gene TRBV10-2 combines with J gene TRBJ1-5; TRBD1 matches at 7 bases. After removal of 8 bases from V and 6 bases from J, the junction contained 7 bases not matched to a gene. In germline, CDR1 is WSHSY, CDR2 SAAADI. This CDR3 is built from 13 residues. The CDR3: CASGTETFQPQHF. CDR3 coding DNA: TGCGCCAGCGGGACAGAGACTTTTCAGCCCCAGCATTTT.

CDR3 amino acids: CASSQNYGSSYEQYF. The CDR3 region has the DNA TGTGCCAGCAGCCAGAACTACGGGAGCTCCTACGAGCAGTACTTC. The chain links TRBV4-2 to TRBJ2-7; weak D call: TRBD2 (6 bases). This CDR3 comprises 15 residues. The V gene's germline CDR1 is LGHNA and CDR2 YNFKEQ. V was cut by 3 bases and J by 0 bases, with 12 bases left in between.

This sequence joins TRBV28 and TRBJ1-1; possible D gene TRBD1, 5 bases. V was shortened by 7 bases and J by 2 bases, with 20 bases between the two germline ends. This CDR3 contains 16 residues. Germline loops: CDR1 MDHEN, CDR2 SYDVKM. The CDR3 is CASTPGKGRANTEAFF. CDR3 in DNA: TGTGCCAGCACCCCCGGTAAGGGGAGGGCTAACACTGAAGCTTTCTTT.

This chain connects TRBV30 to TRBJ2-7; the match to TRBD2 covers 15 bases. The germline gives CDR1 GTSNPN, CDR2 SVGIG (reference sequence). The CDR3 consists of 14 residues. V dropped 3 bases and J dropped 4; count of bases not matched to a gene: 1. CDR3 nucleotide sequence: TGTGCCTGGAGCGGACTAGCGGGAGGGTACGAGCAGTACTTC. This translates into CAWSGLAGGYEQYF.

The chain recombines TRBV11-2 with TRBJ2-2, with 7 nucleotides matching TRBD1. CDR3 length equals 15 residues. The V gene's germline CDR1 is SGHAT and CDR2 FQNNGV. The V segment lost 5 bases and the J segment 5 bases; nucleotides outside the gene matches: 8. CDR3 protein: CASSTSGTATGELFF. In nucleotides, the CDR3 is TGTGCCAGCAGCACCTCCGGGACAGCGACCGGGGAGCTGTTTTTT.

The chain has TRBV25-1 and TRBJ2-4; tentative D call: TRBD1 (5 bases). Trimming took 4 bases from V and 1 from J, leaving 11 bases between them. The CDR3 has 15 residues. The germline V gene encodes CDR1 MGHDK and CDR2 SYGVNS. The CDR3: CASSGQGRAKNIQYF. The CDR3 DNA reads TGTGCCAGCAGTGGTCAGGGTAGGGCCAAAAACATTCAGTACTTC.

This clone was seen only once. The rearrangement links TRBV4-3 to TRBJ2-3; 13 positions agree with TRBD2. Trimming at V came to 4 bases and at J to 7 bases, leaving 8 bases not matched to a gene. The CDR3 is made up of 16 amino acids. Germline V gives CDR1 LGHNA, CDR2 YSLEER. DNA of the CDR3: TGCGCCAGCAGCCCGGGACTAGCGGGGAATTTAAATACGCAGTATTTT. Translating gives CASSPGLAGNLNTQYF.

The CDR3 nucleotides read TGTGCCAGCAGCTTAGGGACAGGGACTGGAAACACCATATATTTT. This codes for CASSLGTGTGNTIYF. The chain uses TRBV11-2 and TRBJ1-3; 8 bases are shared with TRBD1. The germline V gene encodes CDR1 SGHAT and CDR2 FQNNGV. This CDR3 is built from 15 residues. J was trimmed by 2 bases and V by 1 base; bases with no gene match: 1.

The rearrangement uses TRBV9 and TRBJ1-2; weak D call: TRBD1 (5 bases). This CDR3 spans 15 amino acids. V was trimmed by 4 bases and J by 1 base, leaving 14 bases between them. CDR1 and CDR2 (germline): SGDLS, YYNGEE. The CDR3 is CASSFGQGLNYGYTF. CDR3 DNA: TGTGCCAGCAGCTTTGGGCAGGGACTTAACTATGGCTACACCTTC.